The subject of this entry is one TCR beta chain. No antigen is known for it. Germline CDR1 LGHDT, CDR2 YNNKEL (reference sequence). CDR3 length: 14 residues. The V end was cut by 3 bases, the J end by 5 bases, with 13 bases between. The sample is drawn from a study of CD4 T cells in relation to SARS-CoV-2 and coronaviruses. For the study at large: ViraFEST: approximately 10-day antigen culture of PBMCs, then TCR beta CDR3 sequencing.

For 10 days, approximately 10^5 sorted CD4+ cells grew with T cell-depleted PBMCs and CEF. Produced via immunoSEQ multiplex PCR; TCRdb's table is partial and in-frame only. The sample contains tens of thousands of clones, about 87% of which appear only once. Sequencing was performed on naive CD4+ T cells from PBMCs, cultured in vitro. Indicated subset: naive CD4+ T cells isolated by negative enrichment. The chain couples TRBV3-1 (or the pseudogene TRBV3-2) to TRBJ1-1; maybe TRBD1 (6 bases). This TCR was sampled from an adult with COVID-19. CDR3 in DNA: TGTGCCAGCAGCCAGTTAGGGGGGGGGACTGAAGCTTTCTTT. Translation gives CASSQLGGGTEAFF.